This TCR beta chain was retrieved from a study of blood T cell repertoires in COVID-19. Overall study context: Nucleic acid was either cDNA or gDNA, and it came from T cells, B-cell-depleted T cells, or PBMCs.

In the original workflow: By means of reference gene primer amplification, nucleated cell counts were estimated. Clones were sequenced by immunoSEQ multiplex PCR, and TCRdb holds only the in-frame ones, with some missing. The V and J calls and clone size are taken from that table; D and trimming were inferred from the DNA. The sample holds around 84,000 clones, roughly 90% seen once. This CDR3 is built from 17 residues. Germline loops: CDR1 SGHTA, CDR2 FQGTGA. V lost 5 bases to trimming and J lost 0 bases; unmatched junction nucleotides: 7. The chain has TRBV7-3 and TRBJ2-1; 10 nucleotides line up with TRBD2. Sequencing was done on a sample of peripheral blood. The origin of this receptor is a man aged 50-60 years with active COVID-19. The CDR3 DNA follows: TGTGCCAGCAGCCCAGGACTAGCGGCGAGCTCCTACAATGAGCAGTTCTTC. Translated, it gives CASSPGLAASSYNEQFF.